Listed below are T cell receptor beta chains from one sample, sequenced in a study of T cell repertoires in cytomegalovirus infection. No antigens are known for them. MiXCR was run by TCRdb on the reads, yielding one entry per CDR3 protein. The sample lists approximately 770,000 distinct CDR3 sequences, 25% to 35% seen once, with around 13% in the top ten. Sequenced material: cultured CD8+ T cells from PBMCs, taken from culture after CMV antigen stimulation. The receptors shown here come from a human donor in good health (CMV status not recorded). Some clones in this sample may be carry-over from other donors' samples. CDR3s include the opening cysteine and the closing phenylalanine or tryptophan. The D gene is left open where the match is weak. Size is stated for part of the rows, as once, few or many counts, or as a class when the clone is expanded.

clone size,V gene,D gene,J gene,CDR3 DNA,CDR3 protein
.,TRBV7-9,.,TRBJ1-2,TGTGTCAGCAGCTTAGAGGAGGGGACCTATGGCTACACCTTC,CVSSLEEGTYGYTF
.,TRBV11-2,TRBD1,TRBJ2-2,TGTGCCAGCAGCTCCCAAGACAGGGGACTCGTCGGGGAGCTGTTTTTT,CASSSQDRGLVGELFF
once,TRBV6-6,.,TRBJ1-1,TGTGCCAGCGGCGTTGACACTGAAGCTTTCTTT,CASGVDTEAFF
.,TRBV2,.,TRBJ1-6,TGTGCCAGCAGTCCGAACTTCGGACAGCTCAATTCACCCCTCCACTTT,CASSPNFGQLNSPLHF
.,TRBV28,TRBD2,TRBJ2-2,TGTGCCAGCAGTTTTACGACTAGCGGGGGGGTCACCGGGGAGCTGTTTTTT,CASSFTTSGGVTGELFF
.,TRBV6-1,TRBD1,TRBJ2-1,TGTGCCAGCAGTATGACAGGGTTGGGCCTTTACAATGAGCAGTTCTTC,CASSMTGLGLYNEQFF
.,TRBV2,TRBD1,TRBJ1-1,TGTGCCAGCATTGGGACAGGGTGGGTGAACACTGAAGCTTTCTTT,CASIGTGWVNTEAFF
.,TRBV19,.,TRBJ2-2,TGTGCCAGTAGCATGACTAAGCGGGCCGGGGAGCTGTTTTTT,CASSMTKRAGELFF
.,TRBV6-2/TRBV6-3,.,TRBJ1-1,TGTGCCAGCAGGGGGTTGGACGGGAACACTGAAGCTTTCTTT,CASRGLDGNTEAFF
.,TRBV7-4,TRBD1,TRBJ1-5,TGTGCCAGCAGCTCAGGGGGCCCTCCGTCCCAGCATTTT,CASSSGGPPSQHF
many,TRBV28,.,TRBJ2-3,TGTGCCAGCAGTCCGCGACACTTTAGCACAGATACGCAGTATTTT,CASSPRHFSTDTQYF
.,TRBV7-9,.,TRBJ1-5,TGTGCCAGCAGCTTTATTCCTGGAGGGAAATTGGAAAGCAATCAGCCCCAGCATTTT,CASSFIPGGKLESNQPQHF
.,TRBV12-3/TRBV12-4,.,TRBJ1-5,TGTGCCAGCAGCTACGGACTTTTTCAGCCCCAGCATTTT,CASSYGLFQPQHF
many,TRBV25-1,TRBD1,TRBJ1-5,TGTGCCAGCAGTGCCGACAGGGGTGATCAGCCCCAGCATTTT,CASSADRGDQPQHF
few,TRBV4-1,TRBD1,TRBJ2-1,TGCGCCAGCAGCGTTCCGGGACAGCTCAATGAGCAGTTCTTC,CASSVPGQLNEQFF
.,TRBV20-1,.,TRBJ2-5,TGCAGTGCTAGAGTATTTATAGGGCAAAGAGAGGGGGAGACCCAGTACTTC,CSARVFIGQREGETQYF
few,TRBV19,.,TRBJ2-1,TGTGCCAGTAGTATAGGGGATTTAGGGTCCTACAATGAGCAGTTCTTC,CASSIGDLGSYNEQFF
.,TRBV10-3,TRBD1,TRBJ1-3,TGTGCCATCAGAACCGGGACAGTCGGAAACACCATATATTTT,CAIRTGTVGNTIYF
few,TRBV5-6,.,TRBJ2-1,TGTGCCAGCAGCTCCTTCGAGACGGGGTACAATGAGCAGTTCTTC,CASSSFETGYNEQFF
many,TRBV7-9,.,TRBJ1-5,TGTGCCAGCAGCTTAGACATTGAGGTCGATCAGCCCCAGCATTTT,CASSLDIEVDQPQHF
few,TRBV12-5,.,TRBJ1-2,TGTGCTAGTGGTTTGAGGGCCCATGGCTACACCTTC,CASGLRAHGYTF
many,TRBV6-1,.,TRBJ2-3,TGTGCCAGCAGTGAAAGGAAGGATTCGGTCACAGATACGCAGTATTTT,CASSERKDSVTDTQYF
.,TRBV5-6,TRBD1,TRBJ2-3,TGTGCCAGCAGCATAGGACAGGGTTTAGGCACAGATACGCAGTATTTT,CASSIGQGLGTDTQYF
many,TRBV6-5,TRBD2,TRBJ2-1,TGTGCCAGCAGTTACTCACCTGGGGGTAGCGGGGGCAATGAGCAGTTCTTC,CASSYSPGGSGGNEQFF
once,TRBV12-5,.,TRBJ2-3,TGTGCTAGTGGTCCCCAAACCGGGTCCCAAGACACAGATACGCAGTATTTT,CASGPQTGSQDTDTQYF
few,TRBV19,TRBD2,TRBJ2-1,TGTGCCAGTAAGGCCCCAGCGGGGGGGCCTAATGAGCAGTTCTTC,CASKAPAGGPNEQFF
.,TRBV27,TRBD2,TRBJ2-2,TGTGCCAGCAGCCTACTAGCGCCGGACACCGGGGAGCTGTTTTTT,CASSLLAPDTGELFF
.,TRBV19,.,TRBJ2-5,TGTGCCAGTAGTATAGGTTGGGACCGAGAAGGAGAGACCCAGTACTTC,CASSIGWDREGETQYF
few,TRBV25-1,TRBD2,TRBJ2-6,TGTGCCAGCAGTGAATATATGGGGACTAGCGGGACGTCTGGGGCCAACGTCCTGACTTTC,CASSEYMGTSGTSGANVLTF
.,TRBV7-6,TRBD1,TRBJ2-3,TGTGCCAGCAGCTTAAGTTTCTCCAGGGGGCGAGCTAGCACAGATACGCAGTATTTT,CASSLSFSRGRASTDTQYF
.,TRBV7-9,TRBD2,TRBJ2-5,TGTGCCAGCAGCTCGACTAGCGGGGGGGCCGCAGAGACCCAGTACTTC,CASSSTSGGAAETQYF
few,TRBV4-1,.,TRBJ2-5,TGCGCCAGCAGCCACCGGGCGAGGGAGACCCAGTACTTC,CASSHRARETQYF
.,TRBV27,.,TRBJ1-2,TGTGCCAGCAGCCTCACAGGGTATAGCTATGGCTACACCTTC,CASSLTGYSYGYTF
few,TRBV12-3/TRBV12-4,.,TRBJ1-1,TGTGCCAGCAGTTTCTCCGGGACAAGAAGACTGAACACTGAAGCTTTCTTT,CASSFSGTRRLNTEAFF
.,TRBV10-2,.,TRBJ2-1,TGCGCCAGCAGTGAGGTCGCAGTCAAACACCGGGGTGAGCAGTTCTTC,CASSEVAVKHRGEQFF
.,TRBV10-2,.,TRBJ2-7,TGCGCCAGCAGTGAGCCAGGGGTTTTTGGCGAGCAGTACTTC,CASSEPGVFGEQYF
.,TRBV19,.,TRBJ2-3,TGTGCCAGTAGGGTTTTCAGGGATACGCAGTATTTT,CASRVFRDTQYF
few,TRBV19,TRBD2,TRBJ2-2,TGTGCCAGTATTATACTCCGACTGGCGGGGGATCCACTACTATGGAACACCGGGGAGCTGTTTTTT,CASIILRLAGDPLLWNTGELFF
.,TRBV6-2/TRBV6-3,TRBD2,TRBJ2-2,TGTGCCAGCAGTTACACTGAGCGGGGGGGCCATGTGAACACCGGGGAGCTGTTTTTT,CASSYTERGGHVNTGELFF
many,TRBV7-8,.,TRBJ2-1,TGTGCCAGCAGGGGTGGTCCAGTTTACAATGAGCAGTTCTTC,CASRGGPVYNEQFF
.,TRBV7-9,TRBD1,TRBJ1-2,TGTGCCAGCAGCTCAACAGGACAGGCCTATGGCTACACCTTC,CASSSTGQAYGYTF
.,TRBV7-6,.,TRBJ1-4,TGTGCCAGCAACTCCAGGGATTTGGATTTCGAAAAACTGTTTTTT,CASNSRDLDFEKLFF
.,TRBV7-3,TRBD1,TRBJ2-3,TGTGCCAGCAGCTCACCGGGACAGGGGTACACAGATACGCAGTATTTT,CASSSPGQGYTDTQYF
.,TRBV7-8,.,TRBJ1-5,TGTGCCAGCAGCCACCTAATAGGGGACCAGCCCCAGCATTTT,CASSHLIGDQPQHF
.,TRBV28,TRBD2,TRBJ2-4,TGTGCCAGCGCTGAACTGGGAGGGAACATTCAGTACTTC,CASAELGGNIQYF
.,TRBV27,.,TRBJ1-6,TGTGCCAGCGGAGGGTCGGTGGGTTCACCCCTCCACTTT,CASGGSVGSPLHF
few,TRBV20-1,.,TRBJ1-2,TGCAGTGCTAGATCGGGTTTTGACTATGGCTACACCTTC,CSARSGFDYGYTF
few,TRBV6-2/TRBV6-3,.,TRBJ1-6,TGTGCCAGCATTCTAAACCCATCCTGGCCACCCCTCCACTTT,CASILNPSWPPLHF
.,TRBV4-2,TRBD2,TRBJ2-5,TGTGCCAGCCGCCCGGGACTAGCGGAAGAGACCCAGTACTTC,CASRPGLAEETQYF
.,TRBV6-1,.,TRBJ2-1,TGTGCCAGCAGGCAGTGGGGGTCCTACAATGAGCAGTTCTTC,CASRQWGSYNEQFF
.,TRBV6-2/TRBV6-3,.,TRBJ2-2,TGTGCCAGCATAGGTGGCGGGACCGGGGAGCTGTTTTTT,CASIGGGTGELFF
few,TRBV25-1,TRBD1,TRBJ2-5,TGTGCCAGCAGTGAATGGGACCCCGGGACAGAAGAGACCCAGTACTTC,CASSEWDPGTEETQYF
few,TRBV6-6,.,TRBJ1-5,TGTGCCAGCAGTTTCGAACATGAACAGCCCCAGCATTTT,CASSFEHEQPQHF